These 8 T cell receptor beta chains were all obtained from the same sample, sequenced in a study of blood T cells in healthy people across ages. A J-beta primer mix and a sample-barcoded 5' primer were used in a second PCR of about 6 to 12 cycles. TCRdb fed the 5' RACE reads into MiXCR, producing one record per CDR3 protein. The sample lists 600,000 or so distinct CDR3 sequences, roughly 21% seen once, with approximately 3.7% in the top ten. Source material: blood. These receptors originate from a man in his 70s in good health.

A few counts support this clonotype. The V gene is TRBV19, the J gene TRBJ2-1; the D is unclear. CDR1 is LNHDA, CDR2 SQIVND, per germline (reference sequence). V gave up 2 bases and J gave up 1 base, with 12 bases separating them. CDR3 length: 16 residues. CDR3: CASSISVLVSYNEQFF. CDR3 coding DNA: TGTGCCAGTAGTATAAGTGTCCTAGTGTCCTACAATGAGCAGTTCTTC. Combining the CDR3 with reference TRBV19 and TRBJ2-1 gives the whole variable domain DGGITQSPKYLFRKEGQNVTLSCEQNLNHDAMYWYRQDPGQGLRLIYYSQIVNDFQKGDIAEGYSVSREKKESFPLTVTSAQKNPTAFYLCASSISVLVSYNEQFFGPGTRLTVL.

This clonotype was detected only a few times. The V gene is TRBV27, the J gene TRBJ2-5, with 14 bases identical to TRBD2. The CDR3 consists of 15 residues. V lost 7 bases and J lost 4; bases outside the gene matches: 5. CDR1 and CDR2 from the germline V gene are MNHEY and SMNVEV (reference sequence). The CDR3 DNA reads TGTGCCAGCACATCGACTAGCGGGAGGGCAGAGACCCAGTACTTC. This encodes CASTSTSGRAETQYF.

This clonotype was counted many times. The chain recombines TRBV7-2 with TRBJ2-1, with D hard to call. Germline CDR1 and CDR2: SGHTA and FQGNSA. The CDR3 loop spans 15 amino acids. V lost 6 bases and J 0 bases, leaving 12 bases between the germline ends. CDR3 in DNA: TGTGCCAGCAGGGTCGGGTTTAGCTCCTACAATGAGCAGTTCTTC. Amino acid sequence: CASRVGFSSYNEQFF.

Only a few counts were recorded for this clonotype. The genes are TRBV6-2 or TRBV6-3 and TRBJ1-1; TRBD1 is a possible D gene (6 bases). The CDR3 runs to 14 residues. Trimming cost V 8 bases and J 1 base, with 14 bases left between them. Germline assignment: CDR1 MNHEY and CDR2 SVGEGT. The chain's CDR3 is CASVGAWGNTEAFF. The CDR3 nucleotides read TGTGCCAGCGTGGGGGCCTGGGGGAACACTGAAGCTTTCTTT.

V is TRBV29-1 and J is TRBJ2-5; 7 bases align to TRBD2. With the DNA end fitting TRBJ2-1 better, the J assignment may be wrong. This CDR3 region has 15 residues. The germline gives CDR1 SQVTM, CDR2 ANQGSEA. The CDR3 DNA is TGCAGCGTTGAGCTGGGGGGGATTGATGTCAATGAGCAGTTCTTC. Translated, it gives CSVELGGIDVNEQFF.

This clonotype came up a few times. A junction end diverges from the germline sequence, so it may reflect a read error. CDR3 amino acids: CASSFGQVDTGELFF. The DNA for the CDR3 is TGCGCCAGTAGCTTCGGACAGGTTGACACCGGGGAGCTGTTTTTT. The J gene is TRBJ2-2, the V gene TRBV5-1, with TRBD1 matching over 7 bases. The germline V gene has CDR1 SGHRS and CDR2 YFSETQ. CDR3 length: 15 amino acids. Complete variable domain (other parts from reference TRBV5-1 and TRBJ2-2): KAGVTQTPRYLIKTRGQQVTLSCSPISGHRSVSWYQQTPGQGLQFLFEYFSETQRNKGNFPGRFSGRQFSNSRSEMNVSTLELGDSALYLCASSFGQVDTGELFFGEGSRLTVL.

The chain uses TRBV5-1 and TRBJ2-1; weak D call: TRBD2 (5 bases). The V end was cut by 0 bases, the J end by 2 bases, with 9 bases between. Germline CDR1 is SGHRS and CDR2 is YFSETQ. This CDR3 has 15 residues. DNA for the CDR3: TGCGCCAGCAGCTTGGGGACTGCGACCTACAATGAGCAGTTCTTC. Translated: CASSLGTATYNEQFF.

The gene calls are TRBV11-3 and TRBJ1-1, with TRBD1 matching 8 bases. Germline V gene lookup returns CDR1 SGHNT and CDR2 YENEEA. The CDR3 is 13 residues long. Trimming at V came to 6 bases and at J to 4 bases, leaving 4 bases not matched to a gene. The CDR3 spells CASSDRGSTEAFF. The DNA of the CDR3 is TGTGCCAGCAGTGACAGGGGATCCACTGAAGCTTTCTTT.